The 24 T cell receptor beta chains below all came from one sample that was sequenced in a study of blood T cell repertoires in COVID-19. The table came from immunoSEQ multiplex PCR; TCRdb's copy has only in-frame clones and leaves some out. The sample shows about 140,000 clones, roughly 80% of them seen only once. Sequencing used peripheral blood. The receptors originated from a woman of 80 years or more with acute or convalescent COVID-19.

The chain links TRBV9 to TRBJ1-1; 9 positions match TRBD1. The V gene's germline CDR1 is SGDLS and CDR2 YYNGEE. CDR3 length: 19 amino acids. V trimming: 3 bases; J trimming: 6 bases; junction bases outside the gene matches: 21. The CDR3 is CASSGIPGQGLQSWSEAFF. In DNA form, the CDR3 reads TGTGCCAGCAGCGGCATACCGGGACAGGGTTTACAGAGCTGGTCTGAAGCTTTCTTT.

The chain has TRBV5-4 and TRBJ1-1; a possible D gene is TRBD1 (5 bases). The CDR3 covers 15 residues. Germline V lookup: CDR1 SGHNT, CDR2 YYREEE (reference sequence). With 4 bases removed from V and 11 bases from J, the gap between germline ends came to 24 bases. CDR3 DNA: TGTGCCAGCAGCCAATTCTCGCGGGGGATGAGGAATGCTTTCTTT. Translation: CASSQFSRGMRNAFF. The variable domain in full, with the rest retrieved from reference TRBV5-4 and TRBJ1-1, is ETGVTQSPTHLIKTRGQQVTLRCSSQSGHNTVSWYQQALGQGPQFIFQYYREEENGRGNFPPRFSGLQFPNYSSELNVNALELDDSALYLCASSQFSRGMRNAFFGQGTRLTVV.

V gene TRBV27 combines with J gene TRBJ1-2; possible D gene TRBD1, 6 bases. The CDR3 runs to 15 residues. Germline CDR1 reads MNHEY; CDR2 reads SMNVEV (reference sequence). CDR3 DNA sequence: TGTGTCACTTCGTTGTCCGGGACATTCAACTATGGCTACACCTTC. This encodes CVTSLSGTFNYGYTF.

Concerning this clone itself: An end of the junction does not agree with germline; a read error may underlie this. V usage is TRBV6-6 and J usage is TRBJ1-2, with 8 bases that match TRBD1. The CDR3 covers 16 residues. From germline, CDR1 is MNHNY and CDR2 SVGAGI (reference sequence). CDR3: CASSYSIPGGGAPGAF. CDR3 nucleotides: TGTGCCAGCAGTTACTCAATTCCAGGGGGCGGAGCCCCAGGAGCATTC.

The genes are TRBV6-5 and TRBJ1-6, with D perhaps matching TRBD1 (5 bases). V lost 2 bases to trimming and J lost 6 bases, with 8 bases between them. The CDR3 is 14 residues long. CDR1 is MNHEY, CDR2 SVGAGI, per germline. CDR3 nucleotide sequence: TGTGCCAGCAGTTACAGGGGTGTTAATTCACCCCTCCACTTT. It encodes CASSYRGVNSPLHF.

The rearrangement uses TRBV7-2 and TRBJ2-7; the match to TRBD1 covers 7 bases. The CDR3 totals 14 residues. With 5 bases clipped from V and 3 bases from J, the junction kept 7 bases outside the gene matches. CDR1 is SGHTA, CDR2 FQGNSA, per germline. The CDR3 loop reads CASSPRTGNYEQYF. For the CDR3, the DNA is TGTGCCAGCAGCCCACGGACAGGAAACTACGAGCAGTACTTC. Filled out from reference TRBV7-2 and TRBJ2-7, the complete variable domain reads GAGVSQSPSNKVTEKGKDVELRCDPISGHTALYWYRQSLGQGLEFLIYFQGNSAPDKSGLPSDRFSAERTGGSVSTLTIQRTQQEDSAVYLCASSPRTGNYEQYFGPGTRLTVT.

Here the CDR3 reads CAIRDSLGELFF. The CDR3 coding sequence is TGTGCCATCAGGGACAGTTTAGGGGAGCTGTTTTTT. The chain has TRBV10-3 and TRBJ2-2; a possible D gene is TRBD1 (6 bases). CDR1 is ENHRY, CDR2 SYGVKD, per germline. Deletions cut 6 bases from V and 8 bases from J, with 10 bases between. The CDR3 is 12 amino acids.

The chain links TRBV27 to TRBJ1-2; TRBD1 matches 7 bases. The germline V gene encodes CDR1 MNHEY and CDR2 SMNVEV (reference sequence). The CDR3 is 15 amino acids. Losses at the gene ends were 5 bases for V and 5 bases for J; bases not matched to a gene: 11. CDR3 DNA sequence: TGTGCCAGCAGTCCGGACAGGCGTCTCGGGTATGGCTACACCTTC. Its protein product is CASSPDRRLGYGYTF.

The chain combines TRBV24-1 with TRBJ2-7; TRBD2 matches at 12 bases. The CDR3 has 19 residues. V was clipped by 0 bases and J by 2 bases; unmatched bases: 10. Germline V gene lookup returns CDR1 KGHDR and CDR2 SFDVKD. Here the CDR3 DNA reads TGTGCCACCAGTGATTTGGGGACTAGCGGGCCCGGGGCCCCCTACGAGCAGTACTTC. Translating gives CATSDLGTSGPGAPYEQYF.

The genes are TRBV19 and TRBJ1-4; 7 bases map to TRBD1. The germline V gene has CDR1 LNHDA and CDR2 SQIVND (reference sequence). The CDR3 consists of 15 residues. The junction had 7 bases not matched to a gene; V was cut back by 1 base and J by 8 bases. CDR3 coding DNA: TGTGCCAGTAGTATAGTCCGACAGGGACGCGAAAAACTGTTTTTT. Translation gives CASSIVRQGREKLFF.

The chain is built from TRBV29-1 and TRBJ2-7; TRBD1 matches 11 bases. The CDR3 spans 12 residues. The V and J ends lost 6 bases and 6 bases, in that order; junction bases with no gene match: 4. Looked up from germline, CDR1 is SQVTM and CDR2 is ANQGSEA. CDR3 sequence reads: CSVGTGGREQYF. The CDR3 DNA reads TGCAGCGTCGGGACAGGGGGTCGCGAGCAGTACTTC.

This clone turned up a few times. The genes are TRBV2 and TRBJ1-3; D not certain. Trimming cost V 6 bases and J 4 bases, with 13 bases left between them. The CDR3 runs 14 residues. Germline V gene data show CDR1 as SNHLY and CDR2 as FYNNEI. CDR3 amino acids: CASSPYREGNTIYF. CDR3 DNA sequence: TGTGCCAGCAGCCCATACCGTGAGGGAAACACCATATATTTT.

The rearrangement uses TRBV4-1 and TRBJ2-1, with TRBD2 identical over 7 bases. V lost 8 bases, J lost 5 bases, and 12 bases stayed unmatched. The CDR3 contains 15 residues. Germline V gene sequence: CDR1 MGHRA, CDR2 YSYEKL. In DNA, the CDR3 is TGCGCCAGCTCGACCCTGGGGGGGAAAAACAATGAGCAGTTCTTC. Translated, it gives CASSTLGGKNNEQFF.

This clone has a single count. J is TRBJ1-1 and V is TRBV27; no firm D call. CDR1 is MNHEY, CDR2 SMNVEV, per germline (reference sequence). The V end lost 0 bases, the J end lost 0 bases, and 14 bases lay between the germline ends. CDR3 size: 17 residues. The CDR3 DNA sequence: TGTGCCAGCAGTTTATCAGCCCCGTCCGGGGTGAACACTGAAGCTTTCTTT. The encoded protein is CASSLSAPSGVNTEAFF.

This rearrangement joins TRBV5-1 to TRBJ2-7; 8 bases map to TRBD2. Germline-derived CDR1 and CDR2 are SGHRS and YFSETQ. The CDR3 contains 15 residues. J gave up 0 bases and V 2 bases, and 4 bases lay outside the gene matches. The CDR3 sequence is CASSLGLAGSYEQYF. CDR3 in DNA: TGCGCCAGCAGCTTAGGGCTAGCGGGCTCCTACGAGCAGTACTTC.

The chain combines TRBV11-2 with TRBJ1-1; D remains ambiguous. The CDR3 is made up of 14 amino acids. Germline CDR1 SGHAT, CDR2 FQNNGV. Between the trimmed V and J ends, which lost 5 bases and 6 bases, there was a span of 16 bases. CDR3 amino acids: CASSNLGGWAEAFF. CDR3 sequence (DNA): TGTGCCAGCAGCAACTTAGGCGGGTGGGCTGAAGCTTTCTTT.

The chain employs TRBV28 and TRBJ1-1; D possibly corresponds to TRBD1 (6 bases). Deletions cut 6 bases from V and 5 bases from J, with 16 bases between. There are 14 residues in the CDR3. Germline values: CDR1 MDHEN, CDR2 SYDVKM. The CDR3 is CASSSTGRKTEAFF. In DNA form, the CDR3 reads TGTGCCAGCAGCTCTACAGGGCGAAAAACTGAAGCTTTCTTT.

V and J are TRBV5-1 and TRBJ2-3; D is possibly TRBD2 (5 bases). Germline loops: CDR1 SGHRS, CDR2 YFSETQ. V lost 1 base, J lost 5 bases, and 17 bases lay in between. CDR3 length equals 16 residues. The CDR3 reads CASSLYTGQRGDTQYF. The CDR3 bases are TGCGCCAGCAGCTTGTATACGGGCCAACGGGGAGATACGCAGTATTTT.

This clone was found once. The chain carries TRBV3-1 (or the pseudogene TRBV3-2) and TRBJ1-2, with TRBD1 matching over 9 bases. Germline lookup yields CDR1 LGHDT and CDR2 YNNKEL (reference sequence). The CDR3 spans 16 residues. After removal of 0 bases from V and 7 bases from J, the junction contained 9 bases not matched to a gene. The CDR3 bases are TGTGCCAGCAGCCAAGATTCGGGGACAGGGCGGGGTGGCTACACCTTC. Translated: CASSQDSGTGRGGYTF.

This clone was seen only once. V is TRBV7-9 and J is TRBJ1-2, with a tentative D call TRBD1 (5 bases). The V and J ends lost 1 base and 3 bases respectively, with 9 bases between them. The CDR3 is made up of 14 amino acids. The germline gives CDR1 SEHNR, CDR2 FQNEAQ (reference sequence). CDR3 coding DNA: TGTGCCAGCAGCTTAGGACAGTTTTACTATGGCTACACCTTC. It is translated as CASSLGQFYYGYTF.

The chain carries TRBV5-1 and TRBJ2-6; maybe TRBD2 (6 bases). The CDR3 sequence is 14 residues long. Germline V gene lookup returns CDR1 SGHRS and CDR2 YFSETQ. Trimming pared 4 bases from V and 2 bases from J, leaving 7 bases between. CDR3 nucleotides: TGCGCCAGCAGCGGAGGGGCTGGGGCCAACGTCCTGACTTTC. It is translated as CASSGGAGANVLTF.

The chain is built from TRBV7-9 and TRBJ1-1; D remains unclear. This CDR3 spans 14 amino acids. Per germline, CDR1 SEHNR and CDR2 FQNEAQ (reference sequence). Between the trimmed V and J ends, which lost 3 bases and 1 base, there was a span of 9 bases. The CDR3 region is CASSFVQSNTEAFF. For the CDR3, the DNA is TGTGCCAGCAGCTTCGTACAGTCGAACACTGAAGCTTTCTTT.

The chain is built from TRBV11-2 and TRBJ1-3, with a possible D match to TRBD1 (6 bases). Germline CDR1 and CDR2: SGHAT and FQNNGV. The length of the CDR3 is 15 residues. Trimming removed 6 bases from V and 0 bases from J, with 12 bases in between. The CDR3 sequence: CASSLNRDSGNTIYF. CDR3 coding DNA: TGTGCCAGCAGTCTTAACAGGGACTCTGGAAACACCATATATTTT.

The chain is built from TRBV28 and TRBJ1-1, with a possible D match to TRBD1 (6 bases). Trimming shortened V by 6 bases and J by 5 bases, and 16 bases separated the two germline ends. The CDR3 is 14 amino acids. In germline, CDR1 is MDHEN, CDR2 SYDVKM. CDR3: CASSVAGAWTEAFF. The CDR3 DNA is TGTGCCAGCAGCGTTGCAGGGGCATGGACTGAAGCTTTCTTT.